This TCR beta chain was captured in a study of shared clonotypes between healthy human individuals (TCRdb year 2020). In the study overall: Two women and a few men aged 18 to 49 years were included in the cohort. The study deeply sequenced blood TCR repertoires of about 5 healthy adults to estimate repertoire size and the extent of clonotype sharing between individuals. Libraries were prepared and TCR repertoires were sequenced by different laboratories using diverse techniques, in order to increase sequencing depth and limit assay-specific biases. Between about 0.8 and 9 billion PBMCs per donor were obtained by leukapheresis. Summary of the overall study and its limitations: Pairwise subsampling led to the expectation that sequencing depth would affect the degree of clonotype sharing among donors. Because the study included a small number of donors, the genetic and exposure-history diversity represented was limited. Sampling was limited to blood, and TCR repertoires in tissue likely differ from TCR repertoires in blood.

Using the deep immunoSEQ assay, multiplex PCR amplified TCR CDR3 regions from genomic DNA. For each cell subset, the extracted genomic DNA was distributed evenly across all wells of several immunoSEQ 96-well plates, and each plate served as one replicate. For unsorted PBMC, each replicate PCR was loaded with roughly 270 ng genomic DNA, equivalent to 25,000 to 35,000 T cell genomes. Ten immunoSEQ deep assay plates were used to sequence the unsorted PBMC genomic DNA. The purified libraries were quantified using a Qubit 3.0 fluorometer, sized with a Bioanalyzer 2100, and then quantified again using the KAPA Library Quantification kit. Every immunoSEQ 96-well plate was sequenced on a dedicated single-read 150-cycle Illumina NextSeq 550 flow cell. The original pipeline was this. Because only junctional sequences without quality scores were contained in the immunoSEQ output, filtering matching that applied to full-length reads could not be performed. To assign V/J genes and CDR3, sequences were annotated against IMGT germline references using PyIR, a Python wrapper for IgBLAST v1.9. Reads were filtered out if the reads had weak V/J assignments (E-value above 1e-6), no CDR3, stop codons, out-of-frame junctions, or ambiguous translated residues. A V3J clonotype was defined by an identical inferred V gene, J gene, and CDR3 amino acid sequence. Percentage overlap between repertoires was computed as shared unique clonotypes divided by the size of the smaller repertoire. RTK rarefaction, the Chao1 estimator, and Recon v2.1 estimates of unobserved clonotypes were used to assess repertoire richness. This immuneACCESS table, as held by TCRdb, lists in-frame sequences with V and J called but not all clones. Of the missing ones, under half trace to an unresolved V gene in checked studies; the others have no known cause. For V, J and clone size, that table is used; D and trimming come from the DNA. The sample table shows some 500,000 clones, and approximately 71% are seen once. Jointly, the top ten make up 12% of the sample.

Remarks on this clone: What antigen it recognizes has not been identified. One base away there is no much larger clone; base qualities are not given.

The CDR3 sequence holds 16 residues, the cysteine and phenylalanine included. The read is trimmed to its CDR3 DNA, 48 bases read in frame from base 1. The trim is 3 bases for V and 2 bases for J, with a gap of 14 bases between the germline ends. Per the germline V gene, SGDLS is the CDR1 and YYNGEE is the CDR2. The donors were healthy, HIV-negative adults with no recently reported acute infections or vaccinations. Every donor was a Caucasian adult living in Nashville, Tennessee, USA. For unsorted samples, 84 million or so PBMCs were counted, and genomic DNA was extracted using the QIAamp DNA Blood Mini kit. Blood was obtained by leukapheresis, after which PBMCs were separated by Ficoll-Histopaque density gradient centrifugation and cryopreserved in liquid nitrogen vapor phase.

Material for sequencing was PBMCs. This receptor chain uses TRBV9 and TRBJ2-2; confidence is insufficient to name the D gene. This receptor was obtained from a woman between 40 and 50 years old in good health. Some clones in this sample may be carry-over from other donors' samples. The DNA is as follows: TGTGCCAGCAGCGCGGTGCCCGAATCCAACACCGGGGAGCTGTTTTTT. Translated, this is CASSAVPESNTGELFF.